This entry lists 3 T cell receptor beta chains sequenced from one sample in a study of T-cell memory formation after mild COVID-19. From the 5' RACE reads, TCRdb called clonotypes with MiXCR, one entry per CDR3 protein. The data contain roughly 610,000 distinct CDR3 sequences, about 18% of them seen just once; the ten biggest clones take up about 8.6%. Sequenced material: PBMCs or a T cell subset sorted from them (not recorded which). The receptors derive from an adult woman who had mild COVID-19 (a few samples of this study predate the infection). Cell type and time point are not known.

The chain joins TRBV11-3 to TRBJ2-7, with D maybe TRBD2 (7 bases). The germline gives CDR1 SGHNT, CDR2 YENEEA. The CDR3 is made up of 14 amino acids. The ends were cut back, 4 bases at V and 3 bases at J, with 13 bases in the middle. Here the CDR3 DNA reads TGTGCCAGCAGCTACGGGGGGCCGAACTACGAGCAGTACTTC. This encodes CASSYGGPNYEQYF.

CDR3 residues: CASSYSGVAGFPGTQYF. CDR3 sequence (DNA): TGTGCCAGCAGTTACTCTGGGGTAGCGGGATTCCCGGGTACGCAGTATTTT. The rearrangement uses TRBV6-6 and TRBJ2-3; 8 bases fit TRBD2. Trimming took 0 bases from V and 8 from J; bases not matched to a gene: 13. CDR3 size: 17 residues. Germline loops: CDR1 MNHNY, CDR2 SVGAGI (reference sequence).

In its sample, this clonotype was seen a few times. The chain is built from TRBV29-1 and TRBJ1-1, with D maybe TRBD1 (5 bases). From germline, CDR1 is SQVTM and CDR2 ANQGSEA. CDR3 size: 14 residues. V gave up 0 bases and J gave up 1 base, with 9 bases separating them. CDR3 bases: TGCAGCGTTGAAGAGGGGGTAAGGAACACTGAAGCTTTCTTT. It yields the protein CSVEEGVRNTEAFF.